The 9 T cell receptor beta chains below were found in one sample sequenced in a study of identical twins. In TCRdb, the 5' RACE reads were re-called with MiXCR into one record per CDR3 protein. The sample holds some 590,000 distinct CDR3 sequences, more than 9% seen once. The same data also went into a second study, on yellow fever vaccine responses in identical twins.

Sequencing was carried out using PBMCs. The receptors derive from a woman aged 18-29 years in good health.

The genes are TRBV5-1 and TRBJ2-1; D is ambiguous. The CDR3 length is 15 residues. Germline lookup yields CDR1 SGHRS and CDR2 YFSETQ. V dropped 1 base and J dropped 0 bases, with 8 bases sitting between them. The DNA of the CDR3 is TGCGCCAGCAGCTTGACGGTTAACTCCTACAATGAGCAGTTCTTC. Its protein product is CASSLTVNSYNEQFF.

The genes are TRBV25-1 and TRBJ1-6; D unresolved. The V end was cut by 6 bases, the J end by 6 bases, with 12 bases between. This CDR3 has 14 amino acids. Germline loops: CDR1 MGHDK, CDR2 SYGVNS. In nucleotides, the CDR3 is TGTGCCAGCAGCCGCAAGGTCCTTAATTCACCCCTCCACTTT. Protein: CASSRKVLNSPLHF.

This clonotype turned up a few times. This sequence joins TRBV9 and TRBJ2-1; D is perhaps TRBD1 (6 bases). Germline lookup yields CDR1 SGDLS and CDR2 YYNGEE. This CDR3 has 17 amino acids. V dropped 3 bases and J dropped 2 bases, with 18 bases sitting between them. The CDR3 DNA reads TGTGCCAGCAGCGGAGGGATGGGGGCAATGACCTACAATGAGCAGTTCTTC. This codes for CASSGGMGAMTYNEQFF. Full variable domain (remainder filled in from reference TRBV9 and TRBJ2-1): DSGVTQTPKHLITATGQRVTLRCSPRSGDLSVYWYQQSLDQGLQFLIQYYNGEERAKGNILERFSAQQFPDLHSELNLSSLELGDSALYFCASSGGMGAMTYNEQFFGPGTRLTVL.

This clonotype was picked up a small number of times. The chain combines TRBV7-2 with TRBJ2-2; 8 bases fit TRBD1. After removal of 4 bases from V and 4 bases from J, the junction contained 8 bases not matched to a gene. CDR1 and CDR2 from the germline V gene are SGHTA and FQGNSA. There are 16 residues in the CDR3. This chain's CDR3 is CASSYHQGARTGELFF. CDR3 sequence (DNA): TGTGCCAGCAGCTACCACCAGGGGGCTCGCACCGGGGAGCTGTTTTTT.

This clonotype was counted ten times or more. The CDR3 loop is CASSLGSYGYTF. CDR3 DNA sequence: TGCGCCAGCAGCTTGGGGTCCTATGGCTACACCTTC. The chain combines TRBV5-1 with TRBJ1-2; D not certain. This CDR3 spans 12 amino acids. Trimming left V 0 bases short and J 4 bases short, with 4 bases between. CDR1 and CDR2 from the germline V gene are SGHRS and YFSETQ. The full variable domain, rest sourced from reference TRBV5-1 and TRBJ1-2, is KAGVTQTPRYLIKTRGQQVTLSCSPISGHRSVSWYQQTPGQGLQFLFEYFSETQRNKGNFPGRFSGRQFSNSRSEMNVSTLELGDSALYLCASSLGSYGYTFGSGTRLTVV.

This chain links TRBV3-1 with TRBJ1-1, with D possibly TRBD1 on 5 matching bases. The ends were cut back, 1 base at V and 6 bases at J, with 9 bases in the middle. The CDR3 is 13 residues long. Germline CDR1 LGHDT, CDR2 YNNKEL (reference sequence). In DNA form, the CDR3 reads TGTGCCAGCAGCCAAGGGGGGAGGCCTGAAGCTTTCTTT. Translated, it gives CASSQGGRPEAFF.

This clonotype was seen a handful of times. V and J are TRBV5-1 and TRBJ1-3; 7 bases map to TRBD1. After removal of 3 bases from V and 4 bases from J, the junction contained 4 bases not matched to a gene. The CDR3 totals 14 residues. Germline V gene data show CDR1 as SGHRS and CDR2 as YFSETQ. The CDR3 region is CASSSGTDGNTIYF. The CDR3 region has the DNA TGCGCCAGCAGCTCGGGGACAGACGGAAACACCATATATTTT. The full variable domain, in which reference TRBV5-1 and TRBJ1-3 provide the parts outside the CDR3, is KAGVTQTPRYLIKTRGQQVTLSCSPISGHRSVSWYQQTPGQGLQFLFEYFSETQRNKGNFPGRFSGRQFSNSRSEMNVSTLELGDSALYLCASSSGTDGNTIYFGEGSWLTVV.

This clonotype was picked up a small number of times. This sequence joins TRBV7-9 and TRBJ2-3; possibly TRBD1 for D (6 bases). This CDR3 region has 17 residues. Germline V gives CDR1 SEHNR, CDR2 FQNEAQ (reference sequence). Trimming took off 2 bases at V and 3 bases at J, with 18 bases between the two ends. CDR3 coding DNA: TGTGCCAGCAGCTTATTTGGGGGCTTGAAGGGGACAGATACGCAGTATTTT. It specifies CASSLFGGLKGTDTQYF.

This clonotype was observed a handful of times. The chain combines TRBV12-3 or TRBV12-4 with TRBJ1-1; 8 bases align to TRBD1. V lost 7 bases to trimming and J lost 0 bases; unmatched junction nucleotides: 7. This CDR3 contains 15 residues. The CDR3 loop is CASTPGGFVNTEAFF. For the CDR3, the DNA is TGTGCCAGCACCCCAGGGGGCTTTGTGAACACTGAAGCTTTCTTT.